This is a list of T cell receptor beta chains from one sample in a study of beta chain features in type 1 diabetes. Assay: immunoSEQ multiplex PCR; the TCRdb copy retains only in-frame clones and omits some. The sample includes roughly 700,000 clones, around an eighth of them seen just once. Sample: naive CD4+ T cells from blood. Source of these receptors: a man younger than 35 with type 1 diabetes. CDR3s include the opening cysteine and the closing phenylalanine or tryptophan. The D gene is left open where the match is weak. Rows give clone size only sometimes, using once, few, many, or a class for an expanded clone.

D gene: -; J gene: TRBJ1-2; clone size: few; V gene: TRBV10-3; CDR3 protein: CATRGRNYGYTF; CDR3 DNA: TGTGCCACCCGAGGGAGAAACTATGGCTACACCTTC
D gene: -; J gene: TRBJ1-2; clone size: -; V gene: TRBV2; CDR3 protein: CASSDQLYGYTF; CDR3 DNA: TGTGCCAGCAGTGATCAGCTATATGGCTACACCTTC
D gene: -; J gene: TRBJ1-2; clone size: -; V gene: TRBV30; CDR3 protein: CAMEGLPGPNYGYTF; CDR3 DNA: TGTGCCATGGAGGGGCTTCCGGGCCCTAACTATGGCTACACCTTC
D gene: -; J gene: TRBJ2-3; clone size: few; V gene: TRBV27; CDR3 protein: CASSANRVGTDTQYF; CDR3 DNA: TGTGCCAGCAGTGCCAACAGGGTTGGCACAGATACGCAGTATTTT
D gene: -; J gene: TRBJ1-5; clone size: -; V gene: TRBV30; CDR3 protein: CAWSPGGDQPQHF; CDR3 DNA: TGTGCCTGGAGCCCCGGGGGTGATCAGCCCCAGCATTTT
D gene: -; J gene: TRBJ2-2; clone size: -; V gene: TRBV6-1; CDR3 protein: CASKTIPNTGELFF; CDR3 DNA: TGTGCCAGCAAAACCATACCGAACACCGGGGAGCTGTTTTTT
D gene: -; J gene: TRBJ2-7; clone size: -; V gene: TRBV7-2; CDR3 protein: CASSPEEEVPYEQYF; CDR3 DNA: TGTGCCAGCAGCCCCGAGGAGGAGGTTCCCTACGAGCAGTACTTC
D gene: -; J gene: TRBJ2-7; clone size: few; V gene: TRBV19; CDR3 protein: CASSISFQTYEQYF; CDR3 DNA: TGTGCCAGTAGTATAAGCTTTCAAACCTACGAGCAGTACTTC
D gene: -; J gene: TRBJ1-1; clone size: -; V gene: TRBV14; CDR3 protein: CASRTSGNTEAFF; CDR3 DNA: TGTGCCAGCAGGACTAGTGGGAACACTGAAGCTTTCTTT
D gene: TRBD1; J gene: TRBJ2-6; clone size: few; V gene: TRBV11-1; CDR3 protein: CASSQGRDRVSDGANVLTF; CDR3 DNA: TGTGCCAGCAGCCAAGGCCGGGACAGGGTCAGTGATGGGGCCAACGTCCTGACTTTC
D gene: -; J gene: TRBJ1-6; clone size: few; V gene: TRBV2; CDR3 protein: CASSELGQLNNSPLHF; CDR3 DNA: TGTGCCAGCAGTGAACTAGGACAGTTGAATAATTCACCCCTCCACTTT
D gene: TRBD2; J gene: TRBJ2-1; clone size: few; V gene: TRBV7-9; CDR3 protein: CASSLAYRLANEQFF; CDR3 DNA: TGTGCCAGCAGCTTAGCATATAGACTAGCGAATGAGCAGTTCTTC
D gene: -; J gene: TRBJ2-7; clone size: few; V gene: TRBV6-1; CDR3 protein: CASLRKTYEQYF; CDR3 DNA: TGTGCCAGCCTGCGGAAAACCTACGAGCAGTACTTC
D gene: TRBD1; J gene: TRBJ1-2; clone size: -; V gene: TRBV19; CDR3 protein: CASSPTRDSLTDGYTF; CDR3 DNA: TGTGCCAGTAGTCCGACCCGGGACAGTCTTACCGATGGCTACACCTTC
D gene: -; J gene: TRBJ2-7; clone size: once; V gene: TRBV9; CDR3 protein: CASSVEFRDKNEQYF; CDR3 DNA: TGTGCCAGCAGCGTAGAATTCCGGGACAAAAACGAGCAGTACTTC
D gene: -; J gene: TRBJ2-7; clone size: -; V gene: TRBV9; CDR3 protein: CASSVEGGQAYEQYF; CDR3 DNA: TGTGCCAGCAGCGTAGAGGGAGGACAAGCCTACGAGCAGTACTTC
D gene: -; J gene: TRBJ1-1; clone size: -; V gene: TRBV30; CDR3 protein: CAWSVLGDTEAFF; CDR3 DNA: TGTGCCTGGAGTGTTCTGGGGGACACTGAAGCTTTCTTT
D gene: TRBD1; J gene: TRBJ1-2; clone size: few; V gene: TRBV9; CDR3 protein: CASSFQDRDDGYTF; CDR3 DNA: TGTGCCAGCAGCTTCCAGGACAGGGACGATGGCTACACCTTC
D gene: -; J gene: TRBJ2-5; clone size: few; V gene: TRBV6-5; CDR3 protein: CASRGGLETQYF; CDR3 DNA: TGTGCCAGCAGGGGCGGGTTAGAGACCCAGTACTTC
D gene: -; J gene: TRBJ2-3; clone size: few; V gene: TRBV29-1; CDR3 protein: CSVEGRYSTDTQYF; CDR3 DNA: TGCAGCGTTGAAGGTAGATACTCCACAGATACGCAGTATTTT
D gene: -; J gene: TRBJ1-1; clone size: -; V gene: TRBV20-1; CDR3 protein: CSAGRDTEAFF; CDR3 DNA: TGCAGTGCGGGGAGGGACACTGAAGCTTTCTTT
D gene: TRBD1; J gene: TRBJ1-5; clone size: -; V gene: TRBV4-1; CDR3 protein: CASRYDRESNQPQHF; CDR3 DNA: TGCGCCAGCAGGTATGACAGGGAGAGCAATCAGCCCCAGCATTTT
D gene: -; J gene: TRBJ1-5; clone size: few; V gene: TRBV10-3; CDR3 protein: CAISESMQEPQHF; CDR3 DNA: TGTGCCATCAGTGAGTCAATGCAGGAGCCCCAGCATTTT
D gene: TRBD1; J gene: TRBJ1-5; clone size: -; V gene: TRBV5-4; CDR3 protein: CASSPDRGQPQHF; CDR3 DNA: TGTGCCAGCAGCCCCGACAGGGGTCAGCCCCAGCATTTT
D gene: -; J gene: TRBJ2-7; clone size: -; V gene: TRBV9; CDR3 protein: CASSGGEKSYEQYF; CDR3 DNA: TGTGCCAGCAGCGGCGGGGAAAAATCCTACGAGCAGTACTTC
D gene: -; J gene: TRBJ1-6; clone size: -; V gene: TRBV30; CDR3 protein: CACPIRGGQNSPLHF; CDR3 DNA: TGTGCCTGCCCGATCCGAGGGGGTCAGAATTCACCCCTCCACTTT
D gene: -; J gene: TRBJ2-2; clone size: few; V gene: TRBV29-1; CDR3 protein: CSVVGSSTGELFF; CDR3 DNA: TGCAGCGTTGTAGGATCTTCCACCGGGGAGCTGTTTTTT
D gene: TRBD1; J gene: TRBJ1-5; clone size: -; V gene: TRBV18; CDR3 protein: CASSPGQGGEHF; CDR3 DNA: TGTGCCAGCTCACCAGGGCAGGGGGGCGAGCATTTT
D gene: -; J gene: TRBJ1-2; clone size: few; V gene: TRBV30; CDR3 protein: CAWGAGTYGYTF; CDR3 DNA: TGTGCCTGGGGGGCAGGGACCTATGGCTACACCTTC
D gene: TRBD2; J gene: TRBJ2-7; clone size: -; V gene: TRBV2; CDR3 protein: CASRGSGSSSYEQYF; CDR3 DNA: TGTGCCAGCAGGGGTAGCGGGAGCTCCTCCTACGAGCAGTACTTC
D gene: -; J gene: TRBJ1-2; clone size: few; V gene: TRBV11-2; CDR3 protein: CASSLVEGWNYGYTF; CDR3 DNA: TGTGCCAGCAGCTTAGTCGAGGGTTGGAACTATGGCTACACCTTC